This is a list of T cell receptor beta chains from one sample in a study of T-cell reconstitution after alpha-beta-depleted transplantation in children. TCRdb fed the PCR reads into MiXCR, producing one record per CDR3 protein. The data show about 230,000 distinct CDR3 sequences, around 8.9% seen once. Sample: PBMCs from the stem cell graft donor, taken from the stem cell graft. The receptors shown here come from a human donor who donated a stem cell graft to a child with SCID. The CDR3 runs from the conserved cysteine through the conserved F or W. The D gene is left open where the match is weak. A row's size may be missing; if present it is once, few, many or a size class.

v_call	d_call	clone_size	j_call	cdr3_aa	cdr3_nt
TRBV7-8	NA	many	TRBJ2-2	CASSYTGTPSTGELFF	TGTGCCAGCAGCTACACCGGGACACCGAGCACCGGGGAGCTGTTTTTT
TRBV9	TRBD2	many	TRBJ2-1	CASSVEVAGGFYNEQFF	TGTGCCAGCAGCGTAGAGGTAGCGGGGGGTTTCTACAATGAGCAGTTCTTC
TRBV4-2	NA	many	TRBJ2-7	CASSPDLLSYEQYF	TGTGCCAGCAGCCCGGACTTACTCTCCTACGAGCAGTACTTC
TRBV12-3/TRBV12-4	NA	many	TRBJ1-1	CASRYQGNTEAFF	TGTGCCAGCAGGTATCAGGGGAACACTGAAGCTTTCTTT
TRBV9	TRBD2	many	TRBJ2-1	CASGGAYNEQFF	TGTGCCAGCGGGGGGGCCTACAATGAGCAGTTCTTC
TRBV11-2	NA	few	TRBJ2-7	CASTLDRGLTYEQYF	TGTGCCAGCACCCTAGACAGAGGCCTAACCTACGAGCAGTACTTC
TRBV5-1	NA	many	TRBJ2-7	CASSLVEDFSYEQYF	TGCGCCAGCAGCTTGGTGGAAGACTTCTCCTACGAGCAGTACTTC
TRBV12-5	TRBD1	many	TRBJ1-1	CASGLGQGENTEAFF	TGTGCTAGTGGTTTGGGACAGGGCGAGAACACTGAAGCTTTCTTT
TRBV6-5	NA	many	TRBJ1-1	CASSYEGGNTEAFF	TGTGCCAGCAGTTACGAAGGGGGGAACACTGAAGCTTTCTTT
TRBV20-1	NA	many	TRBJ1-1	CSAGDTREAFF	TGCAGTGCCGGGGACACCCGTGAAGCTTTCTTT
TRBV7-3	NA	many	TRBJ2-3	CASSLLGSTDTQYF	TGTGCCAGCAGCTTATTGGGCTCCACAGATACGCAGTATTTT
TRBV4-2	TRBD2	many	TRBJ2-7	CASSQKTGSGGFGKNEQYF	TGTGCCAGCAGCCAGAAGACTGGTAGCGGGGGGTTTGGGAAGAACGAGCAGTACTTC
TRBV12-3/TRBV12-4	TRBD2	many	TRBJ2-7	CASSLGLAGNSYEQYF	TGTGCCAGCAGTTTAGGTCTAGCGGGAAACTCCTACGAGCAGTACTTC
TRBV10-3	NA	many	TRBJ2-1	CAIKRDGTPEQFF	TGTGCCATCAAAAGGGACGGAACACCCGAGCAGTTCTTC
TRBV13	TRBD1	NA	TRBJ2-7	CASSLGTGTGPEQYF	TGTGCCAGCAGCTTAGGAACCGGGACAGGGCCCGAGCAGTACTTC
TRBV20-1	TRBD2	many	TRBJ2-1	CSARALKGGPRRNNEQFF	TGCAGTGCTAGAGCCCTTAAGGGAGGGCCGCGCAGAAACAATGAGCAGTTCTTC
TRBV2	NA	many	TRBJ2-7	CARGTTDF	TGTGCCAGAGGGACGACGGATTTC
TRBV9	NA	many	TRBJ2-7	CASSLEMGFAYEQYF	TGTGCCAGCAGCCTAGAAATGGGATTTGCCTACGAGCAGTACTTC
TRBV5-1	NA	many	TRBJ2-1	CASSPGGNNEQFF	TGCGCCAGCAGCCCAGGGGGGAACAATGAGCAGTTCTTC
TRBV27	TRBD1	many	TRBJ1-5	CASSLGPGQVPGSQHF	TGTGCCAGCAGTTTGGGACCGGGACAGGTCCCCGGGTCCCAGCATTTT
TRBV5-1	NA	many	TRBJ2-7	CASSSPTYEQYF	TGCGCCAGCAGCTCGCCTACCTACGAGCAGTACTTC
TRBV29-1	NA	many	TRBJ1-2	CSVEDLSGRSYTF	TGCAGCGTTGAAGATCTTTCAGGGCGGAGCTACACCTTC
TRBV7-9	NA	NA	TRBJ1-6	CASSSQGGSYNSPLHF	TGTGCCAGCAGCTCTCAGGGCGGATCCTATAATTCACCCCTCCACTTT
TRBV5-1	NA	few	TRBJ1-5	CASSLAGSALGPQHF	TGCGCCAGCAGCTTGGCTGGCAGCGCGCTGGGGCCCCAGCATTTT
TRBV7-9	TRBD1	NA	TRBJ2-5	CASSTDPGQGGRETQYF	TGTGCCAGCAGCACCGACCCGGGACAGGGTGGGCGCGAGACCCAGTACTTC
TRBV2	TRBD2	many	TRBJ2-3	CASSGAYSGGGTDTQYF	TGTGCCAGCAGTGGGGCATATAGCGGGGGGGGCACAGATACGCAGTATTTT
TRBV5-5	NA	many	TRBJ2-3	CASSLRGFTDTQYF	TGTGCCAGCAGCTTGCGGGGGTTCACAGATACGCAGTATTTT
TRBV5-6	TRBD1	many	TRBJ1-2	CASSLPRTGRGYGYTF	TGTGCCAGCAGCTTGCCCCGGACAGGACGTGGCTATGGCTACACCTTC
TRBV12-3/TRBV12-4	NA	many	TRBJ1-2	CASSAPTQGIGGYTF	TGTGCCAGCAGTGCCCCTACCCAGGGAATTGGTGGCTACACCTTC
TRBV6-1	TRBD1	many	TRBJ2-3	CASSEGTPGQGKDTQYF	TGTGCCAGCAGTGAAGGGACTCCGGGACAGGGGAAAGATACGCAGTATTTT
TRBV6-5	TRBD1	NA	TRBJ1-2	CASSYSGQGDGYTF	TGTGCCAGCAGTTACTCTGGACAGGGAGATGGCTACACCTTC
TRBV5-1	TRBD1	many	TRBJ1-2	CASSGGDSTGDYGYTF	TGCGCCAGCAGCGGGGGGGATTCAACAGGGGACTATGGCTACACCTTC
TRBV2	NA	many	TRBJ1-6	CASSEDRNNSPLHF	TGTGCCAGCAGTGAAGACAGGAATAATTCACCCCTCCACTTT
TRBV6-5	NA	many	TRBJ1-1	CASSYSGGFGNTEAFF	TGTGCCAGCAGTTACTCCGGGGGGTTCGGGAACACTGAAGCTTTCTTT
TRBV6-1	NA	many	TRBJ2-4	CASSEGSVAKNIQYF	TGTGCCAGCAGTGAAGGATCGGTAGCCAAAAACATTCAGTACTTC
TRBV12-3/TRBV12-4	NA	many	TRBJ2-1	CASSTDRTIYNEQFF	TGTGCCAGCAGTACCGACAGAACCATCTACAATGAGCAGTTCTTC
TRBV20-1	TRBD2	many	TRBJ2-1	CSGRGLGSYNEQFF	TGCAGTGGAAGAGGACTAGGCTCCTACAATGAGCAGTTCTTC
TRBV7-2	NA	many	TRBJ1-1	CASSFGLTEAFF	TGTGCCAGCAGCTTTGGACTAACTGAAGCTTTCTTT
TRBV10-3	NA	many	TRBJ1-2	CAISDQGTNYGYTF	TGTGCCATCAGTGACCAGGGAACCAACTATGGCTACACCTTC
TRBV20-1	NA	many	TRBJ1-1	CSARDQGGTEAFF	TGCAGTGCTAGAGATCAAGGGGGGACTGAAGCTTTCTTT
TRBV5-1	TRBD2	few	TRBJ2-7	CASSRERGENYEQYF	TGCGCCAGCAGTCGGGAGCGGGGCGAGAACTACGAGCAGTACTTC